This T cell receptor (beta chain) emerged from a study of beta chain features in type 1 diabetes. Germline V gene data show CDR1 as LGHNA and CDR2 as YNFKEQ. The CDR3 consists of 13 residues. V shed 4 bases, J shed 4 bases, and the junction held 3 bases outside the gene matches. General observations from the study: Shorter TCRB CDR3s, moderately but significantly so, were found in Type 1 diabetes patients in all four CD4+ subsets.

TCRB transcripts that were expressed got sequenced, as all of the isolated RNA had been reverse transcribed. Some clones are missing from TCRdb's copy, which holds only in-frame ones; the method was immunoSEQ multiplex PCR. The sample lists 500,000 to 850,000 clones, over 11% seen once, with 0.035% to 0.04% in the top ten. The sample holds a few counts of this clone. Its antigen is not identified. Each sorted population was over 95% pure. What was sequenced was naive CD4+ T cells from blood. This receptor was obtained from a man between 18 and 29 years old with type 1 diabetes. This rearrangement joins TRBV4-2 to TRBJ2-7; 8 bases align to TRBD1. The CDR3 is CASSPGQEYEQYF. CDR3 bases: TGTGCCAGCAGCCCGGGACAGGAGTACGAGCAGTACTTC.